What follows are 32 T cell receptor beta chains derived from one specimen sequenced in a study of T-cell reconstitution after alpha-beta-depleted transplantation in children. A TCRbeta library incorporating unique molecular identifiers was prepared. TCRdb processed the PCR reads anew with MiXCR; each CDR3 protein has one entry. The sample carries 75,000 to 90,000 distinct CDR3 sequences, 13% to 15% recorded once. This specimen consisted of PBMCs, mostly from graft donor cells, obtained 180 days after TCRalphabeta/CD19-depleted stem cell transplant. The origin of the receptors is a male patient aged 2-15 years who had a stem cell transplant for acute lymphoblastic leukemia, so the T cells may come from the graft donor.

The sample holds a few counts of this clonotype. The chain is built from TRBV28 and TRBJ2-2; D not resolved. Trimming took 5 bases from V and 3 from J, leaving 13 bases between them. The CDR3 covers 15 residues. From germline, CDR1 is MDHEN and CDR2 SYDVKM. The CDR3 sequence: CASSPRPPYTGELFF. As DNA, the CDR3 is TGTGCCAGCAGTCCCCGACCCCCTTACACCGGGGAGCTGTTTTTT.

The chain recombines TRBV5-1 with TRBJ1-1; 7 bases fit TRBD1. The trim removed 3 bases at V and 5 bases at J, leaving 10 bases unmatched. This CDR3 comprises 15 residues. The germline gives CDR1 SGHRS, CDR2 YFSETQ. The DNA for the CDR3 is TGCGCCAGCAGCTCCGGGTGGCAGGGGGGGACTGAAGCTTTCTTT. Translated, it gives CASSSGWQGGTEAFF.

The rearrangement links TRBV7-6 to TRBJ2-7, with 12 bases fitting TRBD1. V lost 4 bases and J lost 5; bases outside the gene matches: 9. CDR3 length equals 16 residues. Germline values: CDR1 SGHVS, CDR2 FNYEAQ. CDR3 loop: CASSYLPGQGAHEQYF. As DNA, the CDR3 is TGTGCCAGCAGCTACCTTCCGGGACAGGGGGCTCACGAGCAGTACTTC.

The gene calls are TRBV4-3 and TRBJ1-2; 7 bases are a match to TRBD1. Losses at the gene ends were 0 bases for V and 7 bases for J; bases not matched to a gene: 2. Germline V gene data show CDR1 as LGHNA and CDR2 as YSLEER. The CDR3 has 13 amino acids. This chain's CDR3 is CASSQESGGGYTF. The CDR3 nucleotides read TGCGCCAGCAGCCAAGAGTCAGGGGGTGGCTACACCTTC.

The CDR3 here is CASSLVLTEAFF. As DNA, the CDR3 is TGTGCCAGCAGCTTAGTCCTCACTGAAGCTTTCTTT. The gene calls are TRBV7-2 and TRBJ1-1; D uncertain. This CDR3 has 12 residues. The germline CDR1 and CDR2 sequences are SGHTA and FQGNSA. Trimming removed 1 base at V and 4 bases at J, with 4 bases between.

This clonotype was seen a few times. The chain carries TRBV20-1 and TRBJ2-4; D is unclear. CDR1 is DFQATT and CDR2 is SNEGSKA in the germline V gene (reference sequence). The CDR3 sequence is 12 residues long. Trimming removed 6 bases from V and 6 bases from J, with 12 bases in between. The CDR3 sequence is CSAPPLGNIQYF. The CDR3 nucleotides are TGCAGTGCCCCACCACTGGGAAACATTCAGTACTTC.

In nucleotides, the CDR3 is TGCGCCAGCAGCCAAGCCCAGGGAAATGAAAAACTGTTTTTT. Translated: CASSQAQGNEKLFF. V is TRBV4-3 and J is TRBJ1-4; weak D call: TRBD1 (5 bases). V was trimmed by 1 base and J by 5 bases, leaving 8 bases between them. The CDR3 is made up of 14 amino acids. Germline V gene sequence: CDR1 LGHNA, CDR2 YSLEER.

The chain joins TRBV27 to TRBJ2-2; a possible D gene is TRBD1 (6 bases). V lost 7 bases and J 1 base, leaving 13 bases between the germline ends. This CDR3 is 15 amino acids long. CDR1 is MNHEY and CDR2 is SMNVEV in the germline V gene (reference sequence). In DNA form, the CDR3 reads TGTGCCAGCACCCACAGGGTAGGGAACACCGGGGAGCTGTTTTTT. Translated, it gives CASTHRVGNTGELFF.

This clonotype appeared many times. The chain is built from TRBV20-1 and TRBJ2-1, with D possibly matching TRBD2 (6 bases). The CDR3 covers 15 residues. Trimming removed 4 bases from V and 8 bases from J, with 21 bases in between. Germline CDR1 is DFQATT and CDR2 is SNEGSKA (reference sequence). The CDR3 spells CSAIPVLSGRDEQFF. The CDR3 bases are TGCAGTGCTATCCCCGTCCTTAGCGGACGCGATGAGCAGTTCTTC.

The J gene is TRBJ1-2, the V gene TRBV10-2, with a tentative D call TRBD1 (5 bases). Germline lookup yields CDR1 WSHSY and CDR2 SAAADI. The CDR3 loop spans 14 amino acids. V lost 4 bases to trimming and J lost 7 bases, with 16 bases between them. Written as DNA, the CDR3 is TGCGCCAGCAGTGCATCTTTGACAGTCCGTGGCTACACCTTC. This codes for CASSASLTVRGYTF.

The genes are TRBV5-1 and TRBJ2-1, with 11 bases fitting TRBD2. Germline assignment: CDR1 SGHRS and CDR2 YFSETQ. With 0 bases clipped from V and 0 bases from J, the junction kept 8 bases outside the gene matches. The length of the CDR3 is 19 residues. CDR3 nucleotide sequence: TGCGCCAGCAGCTTGGCCGCGGGACTAGCGGTAAGCTCCTACAATGAGCAGTTCTTC. This gives the protein CASSLAAGLAVSSYNEQFF.

This clonotype was counted a few times. CDR3 in DNA: TGCGCCAGCAGCCAAGGTTCCAGAGGAAATTCACCCCTCCACTTT. Its protein is CASSQGSRGNSPLHF. This sequence joins TRBV4-3 and TRBJ1-6; D remains ambiguous. This CDR3 has 15 amino acids. V was clipped by 1 base and J by 7 bases, with 11 bases between them. The germline V gene has CDR1 LGHNA and CDR2 YSLEER.

To note about this clonotype: A much larger clone differs from this one at a single base, so this may be a read error. The chain joins TRBV5-6 to TRBJ1-1; no definite D call. V was cut by 4 bases and J by 5 bases, with 15 bases left in between. CDR1 is SGHDT, CDR2 YYEEEE, per germline. This CDR3 is built from 14 residues. The CDR3 sequence is CASSKTRLQTEAFF. CDR3 nucleotide sequence: TGTGCCAGCAGCAAAACGAGGCTGCAAACTGAAGCTTTCTTT.

This clonotype was picked up many times. This chain connects TRBV29-1 to TRBJ1-1; 8 bases are shared with TRBD1. Germline assignment: CDR1 SQVTM and CDR2 ANQGSEA. The CDR3 covers 12 residues. Trimming removed 7 bases from V and 4 bases from J; junction bases left unmatched: 5. The CDR3 sequence: CSADRGGTEAFF. The CDR3 nucleotides read TGCAGCGCCGACAGGGGAGGCACTGAAGCTTTCTTT.

Ten or more counts support this clonotype. In DNA, the CDR3 is TGTGCCAGCAGTGAAACAGGCCCCTACGAGCAGTACTTC. It is translated as CASSETGPYEQYF. The rearrangement links TRBV6-1 to TRBJ2-7, with D perhaps matching TRBD1 (5 bases). With 2 bases removed from V and 2 bases from J, the gap between germline ends came to 7 bases. The CDR3 has 13 residues. From germline, CDR1 is MNHNS and CDR2 SASEGT.

The chain combines TRBV28 with TRBJ2-7; D is uncertain. The CDR3 spans 12 residues. The germline CDR1 and CDR2 sequences are MDHEN and SYDVKM. Between the trimmed V and J ends, which lost 2 bases and 7 bases, there was a span of 9 bases. The CDR3 nucleotides read TGTGCCAGCAGTTTAAATTTTCGGGAGCAGTACTTC. Its translation: CASSLNFREQYF.

This clonotype has at least ten counts. V gene TRBV7-2 combines with J gene TRBJ1-2; 7 bases line up with TRBD1. Germline V gene lookup returns CDR1 SGHTA and CDR2 FQGNSA. CDR3 length: 16 residues. The V segment lost 5 bases and the J segment 5 bases; nucleotides outside the gene matches: 14. CDR3 nucleotides: TGTGCCAGCAGCCCTAGACGGGACAGCCCTCTTTATGGCTACACCTTC. Protein: CASSPRRDSPLYGYTF.

This rearrangement joins TRBV4-3 to TRBJ2-4, with a tentative D call TRBD2 (5 bases). This CDR3 region has 15 residues. With 1 base removed from V and 16 bases from J, the gap between germline ends came to 23 bases. The germline V gene has CDR1 LGHNA and CDR2 YSLEER. Here the CDR3 reads CASSQVFPRRGPLYF. The CDR3 nucleotides are TGCGCCAGCAGCCAAGTCTTCCCGAGGAGAGGGCCCTTATACTTC.

The gene calls are TRBV24-1 and TRBJ2-1, with unresolved D. V lost 5 bases to trimming and J lost 4 bases, with 11 bases between them. CDR1 and CDR2 from the germline V gene are KGHDR and SFDVKD. This CDR3 has 14 amino acids. CDR3 loop: CATSVQAPYNEQFF. The DNA for the CDR3 is TGTGCCACCAGTGTTCAGGCCCCGTACAATGAGCAGTTCTTC.

The chain combines TRBV25-1 with TRBJ1-2; D unresolved. Between the trimmed V and J ends, which lost 2 bases and 8 bases, there was a span of 6 bases. The CDR3 is made up of 11 amino acids. Germline CDR1 reads MGHDK; CDR2 reads SYGVNS. The CDR3 spells CASSETGGYTF. The CDR3 coding sequence is TGTGCCAGCAGTGAAACTGGGGGCTACACCTTC.

This clonotype was observed at least ten times. The chain combines TRBV4-3 with TRBJ2-1; 11 positions agree with TRBD2. Trimming cost V 4 bases and J 3 bases; bases outside gene matches: 2. The V gene's germline CDR1 is LGHNA and CDR2 YSLEER. CDR3 size: 15 residues. The CDR3 DNA sequence: TGCGCCAGCAGCCTAACTAGCGGGAGCTACAATGAGCAGTTCTTC. Protein sequence: CASSLTSGSYNEQFF.

This clonotype has ten or more counts. The chain couples TRBV5-1 to TRBJ2-6; 8 positions agree with TRBD1. The CDR3 extends over 13 amino acids. V shed 4 bases, J shed 10 bases, and the junction held 4 bases outside the gene matches. Germline lookup yields CDR1 SGHRS and CDR2 YFSETQ. Written as DNA, the CDR3 is TGCGCCAGCAGCATGGGACAGGCGAACGTCCTGACTTTC. It codes for CASSMGQANVLTF.

This clonotype was seen only a few times. The V and J genes are TRBV11-2 and TRBJ1-1; perhaps TRBD1 as D (6 bases). The ends were cut back, 4 bases at V and 7 bases at J, with 10 bases in the middle. CDR1 and CDR2 (germline): SGHAT, FQNNGV. The CDR3 has 12 residues. The CDR3 here is CASSSRDIEAFF. In nucleotides, the CDR3 is TGTGCCAGCAGCTCCCGGGACATTGAAGCTTTCTTT. The whole variable domain, filled in from reference TRBV11-2 and TRBJ1-1, reads EAGVAQSPRYKIIEKRQSVAFWCNPISGHATLYWYQQILGQGPKLLIQFQNNGVVDDSQLPKDRFSAERLKGVDSTLKIQPAKLEDSAVYLCASSSRDIEAFFGQGTRLTVV.

The J gene is TRBJ1-1, the V gene TRBV7-6; 7 bases map to TRBD1. The CDR3 sequence is 14 residues long. The trim removed 2 bases at V and 5 bases at J, leaving 5 bases unmatched. CDR1 and CDR2 from the germline V gene are SGHVS and FNYEAQ. The CDR3 protein is CASSLKGAGTEAFF. CDR3 DNA: TGTGCCAGCAGCTTAAAGGGGGCGGGGACTGAAGCTTTCTTT.

This clonotype has ten or more counts. This chain connects TRBV12-3 or TRBV12-4 to TRBJ2-2; D possibly corresponds to TRBD2 (6 bases). Trimming took off 4 bases at V and 1 base at J, with 10 bases between the two ends. This CDR3 is 15 amino acids long. CDR3 sequence: CASSSTAGNTGELFF. As DNA, the CDR3 is TGTGCCAGCAGTTCGACAGCGGGGAACACCGGGGAGCTGTTTTTT.

This clonotype came up many times. The rearrangement joins TRBV5-6 to TRBJ2-7; D remains ambiguous. Germline loops: CDR1 SGHDT, CDR2 YYEEEE. Trimming took off 0 bases at V and 7 bases at J, with 11 bases between the two ends. The CDR3 consists of 13 residues. CDR3 amino acids: CASSLAWPPEQYF. The CDR3 region has the DNA TGTGCCAGCAGCTTGGCCTGGCCGCCGGAGCAGTACTTC.

This clonotype was counted a few times. The chain carries TRBV18 and TRBJ1-6; D is perhaps TRBD1 (5 bases). From germline, CDR1 is KGHSH and CDR2 LQKENI. Trimming cost V 4 bases and J 7 bases, with 17 bases left between them. This CDR3 is built from 16 residues. CDR3 sequence: CASSRTAGTSNSPLHF. The CDR3 coding sequence is TGTGCCAGCTCACGAACGGCCGGGACCAGCAATTCACCCCTCCACTTT.

This clonotype was detected ten times or more. The V gene is TRBV12-3 or TRBV12-4, the J gene TRBJ1-2; no reliable D call. The CDR3 covers 14 residues. The V end was cut by 2 bases, the J end by 4 bases, with 11 bases between. This chain's CDR3 is CASSLRLWGYGYTF. The CDR3 DNA reads TGTGCCAGCAGTTTAAGGCTCTGGGGCTATGGCTACACCTTC.

The chain links TRBV20-1 to TRBJ2-3, with 10 bases matching TRBD2. V gave up 6 bases and J gave up 5 bases; unmatched junction bases: 5. CDR1 is DFQATT, CDR2 SNEGSKA, per germline (reference sequence). There are 13 residues in the CDR3. The CDR3 loop is CSALAGAEDTQYF. CDR3 sequence (DNA): TGCAGTGCCCTAGCGGGAGCAGAAGATACGCAGTATTTT.

This chain joins TRBV6-2 or TRBV6-3 and TRBJ2-2, with D unclear. From germline, CDR1 is MNHEY and CDR2 SVGEGT. V was clipped by 2 bases and J by 9 bases, with 7 bases between them. The CDR3 covers 12 residues. CDR3 residues: CASSYGYRELFF. CDR3 nucleotide sequence: TGTGCCAGCAGTTACGGGTACCGGGAGCTGTTTTTT.

The chain carries TRBV20-1 and TRBJ2-3; the D gene is possibly TRBD1 (5 bases). Trimming pared 0 bases from V and 1 base from J, leaving 11 bases between. Germline V CDR1 and CDR2: DFQATT, SNEGSKA (reference sequence). This CDR3 has 15 residues. The CDR3 coding sequence is TGCAGTGCTAGAGATTGGGAACAGGGCACAGATACGCAGTATTTT. Translation: CSARDWEQGTDTQYF.

The V and J genes are TRBV5-1 and TRBJ2-5, with 7 positions matching TRBD2. Per the germline V gene, CDR1 is SGHRS and CDR2 is YFSETQ. The ends lost 4 bases at V and 5 bases at J; junction bases unmatched: 8. The CDR3 covers 14 residues. Here the CDR3 reads CASSGTGGGETQYF. The CDR3 bases are TGCGCCAGCAGCGGGACGGGAGGAGGCGAGACCCAGTACTTC.